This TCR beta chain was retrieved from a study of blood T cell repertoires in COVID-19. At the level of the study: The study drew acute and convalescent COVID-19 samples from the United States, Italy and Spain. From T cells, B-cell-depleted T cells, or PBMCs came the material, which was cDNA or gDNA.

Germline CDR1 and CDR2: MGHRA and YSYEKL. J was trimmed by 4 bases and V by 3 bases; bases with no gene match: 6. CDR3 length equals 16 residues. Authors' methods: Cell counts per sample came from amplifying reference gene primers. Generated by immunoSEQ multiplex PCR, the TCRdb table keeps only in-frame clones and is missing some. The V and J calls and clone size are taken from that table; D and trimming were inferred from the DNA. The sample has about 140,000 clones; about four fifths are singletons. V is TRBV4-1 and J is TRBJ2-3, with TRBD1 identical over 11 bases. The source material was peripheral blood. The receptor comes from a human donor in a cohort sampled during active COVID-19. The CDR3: CASSHPGGQGADTQYF. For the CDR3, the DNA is TGCGCCAGCAGCCATCCAGGGGGACAGGGGGCAGATACGCAGTATTTT.